This record concerns one T cell receptor (beta chain) sequence. These data originate in a study of shared clonotypes between healthy human individuals. CDR3 length equals 16 residues. Germline V gene sequence: CDR1 MDHEN, CDR2 SYDVKM. The V end lost 2 bases, the J end lost 4 bases, and 17 bases lay between the germline ends. Sequencing was performed with immunoSEQ multiplex PCR; in TCRdb, only in-frame clones are kept and a portion is missing. The profile shows about 2.3 million clones, over 90% of them singletons. Sequencing was performed on naive CD4+ T cells from PBMCs. The subset here: CD45RA+ positively selected. V is TRBV28 and J is TRBJ1-2; a weak D match, TRBD1 (5 bases). The origin of this receptor is a man younger than 35 in good health. Some clones in this sample may be carry-over from other donors' samples. The CDR3 loop is CASSLGRPRGGYGYTF. The CDR3 coding sequence is TGTGCCAGCAGTTTAGGGAGGCCCCGGGGCGGCTATGGCTACACCTTC.